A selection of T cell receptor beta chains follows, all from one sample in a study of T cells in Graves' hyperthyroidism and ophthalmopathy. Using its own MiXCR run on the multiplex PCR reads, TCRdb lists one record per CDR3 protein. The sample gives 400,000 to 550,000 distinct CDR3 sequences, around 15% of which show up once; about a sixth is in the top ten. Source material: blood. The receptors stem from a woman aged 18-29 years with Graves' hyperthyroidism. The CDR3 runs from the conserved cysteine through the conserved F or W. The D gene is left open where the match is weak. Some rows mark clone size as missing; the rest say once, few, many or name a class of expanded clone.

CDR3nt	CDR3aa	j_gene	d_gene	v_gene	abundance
TGTGCCAGCAGTTACTCGGAGGGCAATGAGCAGTTCTTC	CASSYSEGNEQFF	TRBJ2-1	.	TRBV6-6	few
TGTGCCAGTTCAAGCTCCGGGCCCCCAGCCTATACGCAGTATTTT	CASSSSGPPAYTQYF	TRBJ2-3	.	TRBV27	many
TGTGCCAGCAGCACGGGACTAGCGGGAGAGAACATTCAGTACTTC	CASSTGLAGENIQYF	TRBJ2-4	TRBD2	TRBV7-9	.
TGCAGCGTTGCTTATTCTGGGGCCAACGTCCTGACTTTC	CSVAYSGANVLTF	TRBJ2-6	.	TRBV29-1	.
TGTGCCAGTAGCCCTTCGGCGGGAGGGTCAGATACGCAGTATTTT	CASSPSAGGSDTQYF	TRBJ2-3	TRBD2	TRBV19	.
TGCAGCGTTGTCGAACAGACTGTTAACTATGGCTACACCTTC	CSVVEQTVNYGYTF	TRBJ1-2	.	TRBV29-1	few
TGCGCCAGCAGTGAGTCGCTAGCATCGACAGATACGCAGTATTTT	CASSESLASTDTQYF	TRBJ2-3	.	TRBV10-1	few
TGTGCCAGCAGCCTACTAGCGAGAGCCGGGGGAGAGACCCAGTACTTC	CASSLLARAGGETQYF	TRBJ2-5	TRBD2	TRBV7-8	.
TGTGCCAGCAGCTTAACCACAGGGAAAGAGACCCAGTACTTC	CASSLTTGKETQYF	TRBJ2-5	.	TRBV7-3	many
TGTGCCAGCAGTCTCCTCACCGGGGAGCTGTTTTTT	CASSLLTGELFF	TRBJ2-2	.	TRBV12-3/TRBV12-4	many
TGTGCCAGCAGCTCCCTGGAGGACCAAGAGACCCAGTACTTC	CASSSLEDQETQYF	TRBJ2-5	.	TRBV7-3	many
TGTGCCAGCAGTTTTGGGGCAAGCAATTCACCCCTCCACTTT	CASSFGASNSPLHF	TRBJ1-6	.	TRBV12-3/TRBV12-4	many
TGTGCCTCCAATACAGGGAGGTCCTACAATGAGCAGTTCTTC	CASNTGRSYNEQFF	TRBJ2-1	.	TRBV30	many
TGTGCCAGCAGCTTACCGGGGTCGCGGGAGACCCAGTACTTC	CASSLPGSRETQYF	TRBJ2-5	.	TRBV11-2	many
TGTGCCAGCAGTGGGGACCTGGGGGCCAACGTCCTGACTTTC	CASSGDLGANVLTF	TRBJ2-6	.	TRBV2	many
TGTGCCAGCACGCGGACAGGGGGCAATCAGCCCCAGCATTTT	CASTRTGGNQPQHF	TRBJ1-5	TRBD1	TRBV7-9	many
TGTGCCAGCAGCTTGGGACAGGGCTTTTACCAGCCCCAGCATTTT	CASSLGQGFYQPQHF	TRBJ1-5	TRBD1	TRBV12-3/TRBV12-4	many
TGCAGTGCTAGGGGGGAGATGCTAGCGGGAGGTTGGGATGAGCAGTTCTTC	CSARGEMLAGGWDEQFF	TRBJ2-1	TRBD2	TRBV20-1	many
TGTGCCAGCAGCGTAGACGGAGCTAATCAGCCCCAGCATTTT	CASSVDGANQPQHF	TRBJ1-5	.	TRBV9	many